This TCR beta chain was identified during a study of blood T cells in healthy people across ages. Study-level points and caveats: The fall in TCR beta diversity per million T cells was roughly linear with age.

Isolation per sample recovered at least 7 million PBMCs. Total RNA was extracted at no less than 5 micrograms per sample. It was with a sample-barcoded 5' primer and a J-beta primer mix that a second PCR of roughly 6 to 12 cycles was run. A 12-random-nucleotide template-switch adaptor tagged each cDNA molecule. TCRdb re-analysed the 5' RACE reads in MiXCR, keeping a single row per CDR3 protein. This table has 1,800,000 or so distinct CDR3 sequences, 30% to 40% appearing once. This clonotype occurred many times. Its antigen is not known. This receptor was identified in a human donor in good health. Sequencing input: blood.

The CDR3 here is CASSFAGSYNEQFF. Here the CDR3 DNA reads TGTGCCAGCAGCTTCGCGGGCTCCTACAATGAGCAGTTCTTC. This chain links TRBV5-5 with TRBJ2-1; TRBD2 is a possible D gene (5 bases). The CDR3 consists of 14 residues. The ends were cut back, 2 bases at V and 0 bases at J, with 6 bases in the middle. Per germline, CDR1 SGHKS and CDR2 YYEKEE (reference sequence).